The 5 T cell receptor beta chains below all came from one sample that was sequenced in a study of naive and memory T cell subsets. The beta constant-region primer was an equimolar mix of two oligonucleotides covering TRBC1 and TRBC2. Four rounds of PCR amplified the ligated cDNA using nested alpha and beta constant-region primers plus SP2. A single record per CDR3 protein comes from TCRdb applying MiXCR to the UMI-ligation and nested PCR reads. This sample has roughly 130,000 distinct CDR3 sequences, with 35% to 40% found just once. The sequenced material came from central memory CD4+ T cells from blood. These receptors originate from a human donor in good health.

This clonotype was seen more than once but under ten times. For the CDR3, the DNA is TGTGCCAGCAGCCCATTCACTAGCGGGGGAACCCAGTACTTC. It yields the protein CASSPFTSGGTQYF. The V call is TRBV3-1, the J call TRBJ2-5; 11 positions match TRBD2. V lost 4 bases to trimming and J lost 8 bases; unmatched junction nucleotides: 6. CDR1 and CDR2 (germline): LGHDT, YNNKEL (reference sequence). The CDR3 has 14 residues.

This sequence joins TRBV11-1 and TRBJ2-4, with D tentatively TRBD1 (5 bases). Trimming stripped 5 bases from V and 1 base from J, with 21 bases between. CDR3 size: 18 residues. Germline lookup yields CDR1 SGHAT and CDR2 FQDESV (reference sequence). The chain's CDR3 is CASSIGSEQVWAKNIQYF. CDR3 nucleotide sequence: TGTGCCAGCAGCATTGGGTCAGAACAGGTTTGGGCCAAAAACATTCAGTACTTC.

V gene TRBV30 combines with J gene TRBJ1-1; D not resolved. Germline CDR1 is GTSNPN and CDR2 is SVGIG (reference sequence). The V gene lost 7 bases and the J gene lost 1 base, with 13 bases spanning the gap. The CDR3 consists of 13 residues. CDR3 DNA sequence: TGTGCCTATCGTCGGGCTGAGAACACTGAAGCTTTCTTT. Its translation: CAYRRAENTEAFF.

Many counts were recorded for this clonotype. V gene TRBV10-3 combines with J gene TRBJ2-7; the match to TRBD2 covers 12 bases. This CDR3 is built from 19 residues. Trimming took 3 bases from V and 0 from J; bases not matched to a gene: 12. Germline loops: CDR1 ENHRY, CDR2 SYGVKD. CDR3 DNA sequence: TGTGCCATCAGTGACTCCTTGACTAGCGGGAGTCGTGGCTCCTACGAGCAGTACTTC. Its translation: CAISDSLTSGSRGSYEQYF.

The gene calls are TRBV18 and TRBJ2-5, with 7 bases fitting TRBD1. V lost 6 bases, J lost 1 base, and 8 bases stayed unmatched. The germline gives CDR1 KGHSH, CDR2 LQKENI. CDR3 length: 15 residues. The CDR3 protein is CASSDGQVPQETQYF. Written as DNA, the CDR3 is TGTGCCAGCTCCGACGGACAGGTTCCCCAAGAGACCCAGTACTTC. Combining the CDR3 with reference TRBV18 and TRBJ2-5 gives the whole variable domain NAGVMQNPRHLVRRRGQEARLRCSPMKGHSHVYWYRQLPEEGLKFMVYLQKENIIDESGMPKERFSAEFPKEGPSILRIQQVVRGDSAAYFCASSDGQVPQETQYFGPGTRLLVL.